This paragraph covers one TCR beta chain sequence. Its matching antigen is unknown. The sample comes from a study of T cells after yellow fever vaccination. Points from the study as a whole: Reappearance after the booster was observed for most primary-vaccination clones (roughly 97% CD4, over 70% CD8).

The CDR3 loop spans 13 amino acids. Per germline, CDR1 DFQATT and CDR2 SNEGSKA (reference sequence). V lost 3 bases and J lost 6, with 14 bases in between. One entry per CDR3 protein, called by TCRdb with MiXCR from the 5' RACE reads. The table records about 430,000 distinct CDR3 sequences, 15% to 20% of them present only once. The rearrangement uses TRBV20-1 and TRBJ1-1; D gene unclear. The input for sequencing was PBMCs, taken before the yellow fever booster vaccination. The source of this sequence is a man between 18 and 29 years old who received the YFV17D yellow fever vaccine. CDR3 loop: CSARVRRVAEAFF. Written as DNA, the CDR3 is TGCAGTGCTAGGGTCAGGCGGGTGGCTGAAGCTTTCTTT.